This is a list of T cell receptor beta chains from one sample in a study of blood T cell repertoires in COVID-19. Repertoires were generated with immunoSEQ multiplex PCR, while TCRdb's copy carries only in-frame clones and drops some. The sample holds about 270,000 clones, 88% seen once. The sequenced sample was PBMCs or T cells enriched from blood (not recorded which). The receptors shown here come from a woman in her forties or fifties who had recovered from COVID-19. Each CDR3 is given with its conserved first and last residue. Fields, in order: CDR3 DNA, CDR3 protein, V gene, J gene, clone size, D gene. D genes are given only for firm matches. Clone size is not always given. Where it is, it says once, few, many or a class for expanded clones.

DNA: TGCAGCGTTGAAGGTGAACAGGCAACTAGCACAGATACGCAGTATTTT
CDR3: CSVEGEQATSTDTQYF
V: TRBV29-1
J: TRBJ2-3
size: .
D: .

DNA: TGTGCCAGTAGTATAAACAGGGTGAACACTGAAGCTTTCTTT
CDR3: CASSINRVNTEAFF
V: TRBV19
J: TRBJ1-1
size: .
D: .

DNA: TGCGCCACCTTTAATCCAGGGGTCCAAGAGACCCAGTACTTC
CDR3: CATFNPGVQETQYF
V: TRBV10-2
J: TRBJ2-5
size: .
D: .

DNA: TGTGCCAGCGGCCGGGGGACTAGGGAAAAACTGTTTTTT
CDR3: CASGRGTREKLFF
V: TRBV12-3/TRBV12-4
J: TRBJ1-4
size: .
D: .

DNA: TGTGCCAGCAGCTTGGAATTGGGGACTAGTGAAAAACTGTTTTTT
CDR3: CASSLELGTSEKLFF
V: TRBV5-6
J: TRBJ1-4
size: .
D: .

DNA: TGCGCCAGCAGCCAGATGACAGGGGGCATCTATGGCTACACCTTC
CDR3: CASSQMTGGIYGYTF
V: TRBV4-1
J: TRBJ1-2
size: .
D: TRBD1

DNA: TGTGCCAGTAGTCTAAGACTAGCGGGAGGGAATGAGCAGTTCTTC
CDR3: CASSLRLAGGNEQFF
V: TRBV19
J: TRBJ2-1
size: .
D: TRBD2

DNA: TGCAGTGCTGGTGGCGGGAGCAATCAGCCCCAGCATTTT
CDR3: CSAGGGSNQPQHF
V: TRBV20-1
J: TRBJ1-5
size: .
D: .

DNA: TGTGCCAGCAGTGAATGGGGACAGGGAGGGGGTGAAAAACTGTTTTTT
CDR3: CASSEWGQGGGEKLFF
V: TRBV25-1
J: TRBJ1-4
size: .
D: TRBD1

DNA: TGTGCCAGCAGCTTGTGGGGCGACTATGGCTACACCTTC
CDR3: CASSLWGDYGYTF
V: TRBV5-8
J: TRBJ1-2
size: .
D: .

DNA: TGTGCCAGTAGTAAGGGACAGGGGTTAGGGAATGAGCAGTTCTTC
CDR3: CASSKGQGLGNEQFF
V: TRBV19
J: TRBJ2-1
size: .
D: TRBD1

DNA: TGTGCCAGCAGACGAAGGTCGGCGGGAGGCTCCTACAATGAGCAGTTCTTC
CDR3: CASRRRSAGGSYNEQFF
V: TRBV7-2
J: TRBJ2-1
size: once
D: TRBD2

DNA: TGTGCCAGCAGCTTAATTGGCGGTACTGGAAACACCATATATTTT
CDR3: CASSLIGGTGNTIYF
V: TRBV7-8
J: TRBJ1-3
size: .
D: .

DNA: TGTGCCAGCTCACCACTTGAACAGGCAGCCTATGGCTACACCTTC
CDR3: CASSPLEQAAYGYTF
V: TRBV18
J: TRBJ1-2
size: .
D: .

DNA: TGTGCCAGCAGTGAATTCCCTAACGGGGGGCGCGAGCAGTACTTC
CDR3: CASSEFPNGGREQYF
V: TRBV25-1
J: TRBJ2-7
size: once
D: .

DNA: TGTGCCAGCAGTTTCTCGGGGATCGGGGAGCTGTTTTTT
CDR3: CASSFSGIGELFF
V: TRBV28
J: TRBJ2-2
size: .
D: .

DNA: TGTGCCAGCAGCTCCCCGACAGTTCAACTGGAGTCCGAGCAGTACTTC
CDR3: CASSSPTVQLESEQYF
V: TRBV11-2
J: TRBJ2-7
size: .
D: .

DNA: TGTGCCAGCAGCTTAGCGCTAGGACAGGGGGCCCACGAGCAGTACTTC
CDR3: CASSLALGQGAHEQYF
V: TRBV7-9
J: TRBJ2-7
size: .
D: TRBD1

DNA: TGTGCCAGCAGCTTTGGACACATTAACTATGGCTACACCTTC
CDR3: CASSFGHINYGYTF
V: TRBV7-2
J: TRBJ1-2
size: .
D: .

DNA: TGTGCCAGCAGTTTATCCTTGGGGAGCACTGAAGCTTTCTTT
CDR3: CASSLSLGSTEAFF
V: TRBV27
J: TRBJ1-1
size: .
D: .

DNA: TGTGCCAGCAGTTACTCCATGGGGCGGTCGCAGTTCTTC
CDR3: CASSYSMGRSQFF
V: TRBV6-2/TRBV6-3
J: TRBJ2-1
size: .
D: .

DNA: TGTGCCAGCAGCCAAAACCGGGACAGGGGTAACTATGGCTACACCTTC
CDR3: CASSQNRDRGNYGYTF
V: TRBV13
J: TRBJ1-2
size: once
D: TRBD1

DNA: TGTGCCAGCTCACCACTTGAACGGGGAATAGCCAAAAACATTCAGTACTTC
CDR3: CASSPLERGIAKNIQYF
V: TRBV18
J: TRBJ2-4
size: .
D: .

DNA: TGTGCCAGTAGTTGGGTCGGGGAGACCCAGTACTTC
CDR3: CASSWVGETQYF
V: TRBV19
J: TRBJ2-5
size: .
D: .

DNA: TGCGCCAGCAGCTTGGGACCGGACAAAGCCTACGAGCAGTACTTC
CDR3: CASSLGPDKAYEQYF
V: TRBV5-1
J: TRBJ2-7
size: .
D: .

DNA: TGCGCCAGCAGCCATCCCGGGACTAGCGGGATTCCGATCCAGTTCTTC
CDR3: CASSHPGTSGIPIQFF
V: TRBV4-1
J: TRBJ2-1
size: .
D: TRBD2

DNA: TGTGCCAGCAGTTACCCTGGGGGCTTCGCTGAAGCTTTCTTT
CDR3: CASSYPGGFAEAFF
V: TRBV6-5
J: TRBJ1-1
size: .
D: .

DNA: TGTGCCAGCAGCCTCGTAGGCGGGGGAAGGACTGAAGCTTTCTTT
CDR3: CASSLVGGGRTEAFF
V: TRBV7-9
J: TRBJ1-1
size: .
D: .

DNA: TGTGCCAGCAGGGAACAGGGTCGAGATGAAAAACTGTTTTTT
CDR3: CASREQGRDEKLFF
V: TRBV28
J: TRBJ1-4
size: .
D: .

DNA: TGTGCCAGCAGCTTATTTGGGTCCGGACAGGGTGGCAATCAGCCCCAGCATTTT
CDR3: CASSLFGSGQGGNQPQHF
V: TRBV7-2
J: TRBJ1-5
size: .
D: TRBD1

DNA: TGTGCCAGCAGCCCCACGTCAGGTGGAGAGACCCAGTACTTC
CDR3: CASSPTSGGETQYF
V: TRBV7-9
J: TRBJ2-5
size: once
D: .

DNA: TGTGCCAGCCAGGGGGTTCTCGACTATGGCTACACCTTC
CDR3: CASQGVLDYGYTF
V: TRBV28
J: TRBJ1-2
size: .
D: TRBD1

DNA: TGCGCCAGCAGCTGGGGGACAGGGACCTACGAGCAGTACTTC
CDR3: CASSWGTGTYEQYF
V: TRBV5-1
J: TRBJ2-7
size: .
D: TRBD1

DNA: TGTGCCACCAGTGATTTCCAGGGTAGATTAGGTTCCTACGAGCAGTACTTC
CDR3: CATSDFQGRLGSYEQYF
V: TRBV24-1
J: TRBJ2-7
size: .
D: .

DNA: TGTGCCAGCAGTGCGAGGAAGGGGTGGTTGCCCCAGCATTTT
CDR3: CASSARKGWLPQHF
V: TRBV2
J: TRBJ1-5
size: .
D: .

DNA: TGTGCCAGCAGGCTAGCGGGAGGGCCGGATACGCAGTATTTT
CDR3: CASRLAGGPDTQYF
V: TRBV7-3
J: TRBJ2-3
size: .
D: TRBD2

DNA: TGTGCCAGCAGCTTAAAATCGGGACAGGCCCTTGCTGAAGCTTTCTTT
CDR3: CASSLKSGQALAEAFF
V: TRBV13
J: TRBJ1-1
size: .
D: TRBD1

DNA: TGTGCCAGCAGCTCTCTAGCGGGAGGCTCTGGGGCCAACGTCCTGACTTTC
CDR3: CASSSLAGGSGANVLTF
V: TRBV7-2
J: TRBJ2-6
size: .
D: TRBD2

DNA: TGTGCCAGCAGTGAAGCGCGGGACGGGGTAGGAAAACTGTTTTTT
CDR3: CASSEARDGVGKLFF
V: TRBV2
J: TRBJ1-4
size: .
D: .

DNA: TGCACCAGCAGCCAACTTCTAGTGGATACGCAGTATTTT
CDR3: CTSSQLLVDTQYF
V: TRBV1
J: TRBJ2-3
size: few
D: .

DNA: TGTGCCAGCAGAAGCGGGATTTTCTACAATGAGCAGTTCTTC
CDR3: CASRSGIFYNEQFF
V: TRBV28
J: TRBJ2-1
size: .
D: TRBD2

DNA: TGTGCCAGCAGCCGACAGTTAAACACTGAAGCTTTCTTT
CDR3: CASSRQLNTEAFF
V: TRBV28
J: TRBJ1-1
size: .
D: .

DNA: TGTGCCAGCAGTCGGGACAGATCAAGCAATCAGCCCCAGCATTTT
CDR3: CASSRDRSSNQPQHF
V: TRBV6-5
J: TRBJ1-5
size: .
D: TRBD1

DNA: TGTGCCTGGAGTGGGGGAGGCTACAATGAGCAGTTCTTC
CDR3: CAWSGGGYNEQFF
V: TRBV30
J: TRBJ2-1
size: .
D: .

DNA: TGTGCCAGCAGTCCGGACAGTCAGAGGGCCACAGATACGCAGTATTTT
CDR3: CASSPDSQRATDTQYF
V: TRBV7-2
J: TRBJ2-3
size: .
D: .

DNA: TGTGCCAGCAGTTACACGACAGGGGCTAATGAAAAACTGTTTTTT
CDR3: CASSYTTGANEKLFF
V: TRBV6-5
J: TRBJ1-4
size: .
D: TRBD1

DNA: TGTGCCAGCAGCCAAGATTGGGGCGGGAGTGCCTACAATGAGCAGTTCTTC
CDR3: CASSQDWGGSAYNEQFF
V: TRBV14
J: TRBJ2-1
size: .
D: TRBD2

DNA: TGTGCCAGTAGTGGGGGACAGGGGGGACTACCCAATGAAGCTTTCTTT
CDR3: CASSGGQGGLPNEAFF
V: TRBV19
J: TRBJ1-1
size: .
D: TRBD1

DNA: TGTGCCAGTAGCAGGGGACGGATAAACACCATATATTTT
CDR3: CASSRGRINTIYF
V: TRBV19
J: TRBJ1-3
size: .
D: .

DNA: TGTGCTAGCAGCTTCACAGGGCAAGATACGCAGTATTTT
CDR3: CASSFTGQDTQYF
V: TRBV7-7
J: TRBJ2-3
size: .
D: .

DNA: TGCGCCAGCAGCATCCGGGACAGTCCCCCAGATACGCAGTATTTT
CDR3: CASSIRDSPPDTQYF
V: TRBV4-1
J: TRBJ2-3
size: .
D: TRBD1

DNA: TGTGCCAGCAGCTTAGCGGTGACAGGAGAGCCCCAGCATTTT
CDR3: CASSLAVTGEPQHF
V: TRBV7-9
J: TRBJ1-5
size: .
D: .

DNA: TGTGCCAGCAGCCTGGCCCCGGGGGACACAGATACGCAGTATTTT
CDR3: CASSLAPGDTDTQYF
V: TRBV28
J: TRBJ2-3
size: .
D: .

DNA: TGTGCCAGACTAAACACTGAAGCTTTCTTT
CDR3: CARLNTEAFF
V: TRBV19
J: TRBJ1-1
size: .
D: .

DNA: TGTGCCACCAGTGACCAGGGAGGCGCTTTCTTT
CDR3: CATSDQGGAFF
V: TRBV24-1
J: TRBJ1-1
size: .
D: .